This T cell receptor beta chain is drawn from a study of identical twins. Study conclusions and caveats: Models predicted too little out-of-frame TCR alpha sharing in monozygotic twins. Among out-of-frame alpha sequences shared by twins, low generation probability occurred in excess.

V lost 6 bases, J lost 8 bases, and 10 bases stayed unmatched. This CDR3 region has 15 residues. In every case, the donor was a healthy Caucasian. This clonotype was counted a few times. The antigen is undetermined. Template switching created a universal primer site, and the cDNA included unique molecular identifiers. In TCRdb, the 5' RACE reads were re-called with MiXCR into one record per CDR3 protein. Altogether approximately 240,000 distinct CDR3 sequences are present, more than 12% being singletons, with the ten largest covering under 9.5%. The receptor's source is a woman under 30 in good health. Sequenced material: memory (CD45RO+) T cells sorted from blood. This rearrangement joins TRBV12-3 or TRBV12-4 to TRBJ1-6; 7 bases map to TRBD1. The CDR3 DNA reads TGTGCCAGCAGAGGGGACAGCTTGACTTATTCACCCCTCCACTTT. This gives the protein CASRGDSLTYSPLHF.